This is a list of T cell receptor beta chains from one sample in a study of cytotoxic CD8 clonotypes in ibrutinib-treated CLL. Clones were read by immunoSEQ multiplex PCR, and TCRdb kept only the in-frame ones, dropping some. The table lists about 49,000 clones, around half of them singletons, with approximately 32% in the top ten. Sequences were derived from PBMCs, sampled after 12 months of ibrutinib treatment. The receptors come from a human donor with chronic lymphocytic leukemia. Each CDR3 is given with its conserved first and last residue. The order of the fields is J gene, V gene, CDR3 protein.

J gene: TRBJ2-7; V gene: TRBV11-3; CDR3 protein: CASSLGEGAYEQYF
J gene: TRBJ1-3; V gene: TRBV30; CDR3 protein: CAWGDSRNTIYF
J gene: TRBJ2-1; V gene: TRBV2; CDR3 protein: CASSQGAWEQFF
J gene: TRBJ2-3; V gene: TRBV7-2; CDR3 protein: CASSRSSQLSTDTQYF
J gene: TRBJ2-7; V gene: TRBV7-6; CDR3 protein: CASSFSGSGIEQYF
J gene: TRBJ2-3; V gene: TRBV18; CDR3 protein: CASSPSQEFSTDTQYF
J gene: TRBJ1-1; V gene: TRBV28; CDR3 protein: CASSTELNTEAFF
J gene: TRBJ2-5; V gene: TRBV29-1; CDR3 protein: CSVGVSQETQYF
J gene: TRBJ1-1; V gene: TRBV7-9; CDR3 protein: CASSFSTLVGTEAFF
J gene: TRBJ1-1; V gene: TRBV9; CDR3 protein: CASSGSLQGNTEAFF
J gene: TRBJ1-1; V gene: TRBV30; CDR3 protein: CAWSLQDLQAFF
J gene: TRBJ2-3; V gene: TRBV19; CDR3 protein: CASSITADTQYF
J gene: TRBJ2-1; V gene: TRBV6-6; CDR3 protein: CASRPLTRNEQFF
J gene: TRBJ2-7; V gene: TRBV29-1; CDR3 protein: CSVEGDTYEQYF
J gene: TRBJ1-2; V gene: TRBV5-4; CDR3 protein: CASSLGSDTLYGYTF
J gene: TRBJ2-7; V gene: TRBV21-1; CDR3 protein: CASSKDGDRSHEQYF
J gene: TRBJ2-7; V gene: TRBV29-1; CDR3 protein: CSGRGIDGEQYF
J gene: TRBJ1-2; V gene: TRBV28; CDR3 protein: CASLRDRDYGYTF
J gene: TRBJ2-7; V gene: TRBV5-4; CDR3 protein: CASSWTGDHEQYF
J gene: TRBJ1-6; V gene: TRBV11-3; CDR3 protein: CASSLGVGEPLHF
J gene: TRBJ2-1; V gene: TRBV6-6; CDR3 protein: CASSSGLAGVYNEQFF
J gene: TRBJ1-2; V gene: TRBV7-9; CDR3 protein: CASCPGTGVLYGYTF
J gene: TRBJ1-1; V gene: TRBV15; CDR3 protein: CATSRELNTEAFF
J gene: TRBJ1-4; V gene: TRBV29-1; CDR3 protein: CSAGTGVEKLFF
J gene: TRBJ2-1; V gene: TRBV19; CDR3 protein: CASRRTSGYNNEQFF
J gene: TRBJ2-3; V gene: TRBV7-2; CDR3 protein: CASSLGWDTQYF
J gene: TRBJ1-4; V gene: TRBV20-1; CDR3 protein: CSASHRGKYRF
J gene: TRBJ1-3; V gene: TRBV19; CDR3 protein: CASSQGSGNTIYF
J gene: TRBJ2-7; V gene: TRBV30; CDR3 protein: CAWKYSSYEQYF
J gene: TRBJ2-1; V gene: TRBV28; CDR3 protein: CASREKRSYNEQFF
J gene: TRBJ2-1; V gene: TRBV7-9; CDR3 protein: CASSLQAAENEQFF
J gene: TRBJ1-2; V gene: TRBV19; CDR3 protein: CASTLRGDLYGYTF
J gene: TRBJ2-1; V gene: TRBV5-1; CDR3 protein: CASSLKAGGSYNEQFF
J gene: TRBJ1-1; V gene: TRBV7-3; CDR3 protein: CASSLAGANTEAFF
J gene: TRBJ2-1; V gene: TRBV19; CDR3 protein: CASRSRDRENEQFF
J gene: TRBJ1-1; V gene: TRBV28; CDR3 protein: CASSRTGGKAFF
J gene: TRBJ2-7; V gene: TRBV11-3; CDR3 protein: CASSSRGYEQYF